This entry lists 25 T cell receptor beta chains sequenced from one sample in a study of T cell repertoires in cytomegalovirus infection. TCRdb re-analysed the reads in MiXCR, keeping a single row per CDR3 protein. The profile shows fewer than 200,000 distinct CDR3 sequences, around 20% of them singletons. Material: PBMCs. The receptors shown here come from a human donor in good health (CMV status not recorded). Some clones in this sample may be carry-over from other donors' samples.

The J gene is TRBJ2-2, the V gene TRBV7-3, with a possible D match to TRBD2 (6 bases). CDR1 SGHTA and CDR2 FQGTGA come from the germline V gene. This CDR3 comprises 14 residues. Trimming shortened V by 6 bases and J by 6 bases, and 14 bases separated the two germline ends. Here the CDR3 DNA reads TGTGCCAGCAGTTCGGGAGATCCCTCCGGGGAGCTGTTTTTT. Translation gives CASSSGDPSGELFF.

This clonotype was found a few times. This chain links TRBV28 with TRBJ1-6; possibly TRBD1 for D (5 bases). V shed 4 bases and J shed 2 bases, with 15 bases lying between them. This CDR3 region has 17 residues. Germline V gene lookup returns CDR1 MDHEN and CDR2 SYDVKM. The CDR3 reads CASSSRQGVTYNSPLHF. The CDR3 DNA is TGTGCCAGCAGTTCCCGCCAGGGAGTGACCTATAATTCACCCCTCCACTTT.

This clonotype was detected many times. This chain connects TRBV7-3 to TRBJ2-7; TRBD2 matches 12 bases. Germline CDR1 is SGHTA and CDR2 is FQGTGA. The CDR3 totals 15 residues. The trim removed 5 bases at V and 4 bases at J, leaving 6 bases unmatched. This chain's CDR3 is CASSPTGTSGYEQYF. CDR3 bases: TGTGCCAGCAGCCCAACAGGGACTAGCGGGTACGAGCAGTACTTC.

This clonotype was counted ten times or more. The chain combines TRBV7-2 with TRBJ1-2; tentative D call: TRBD1 (5 bases). Germline V CDR1 and CDR2: SGHTA, FQGNSA. The V and J ends lost 0 bases and 4 bases respectively, with 6 bases between them. The CDR3 consists of 13 residues. The CDR3 reads CASSLARGYGYTF. The CDR3 DNA sequence: TGTGCCAGCAGCTTAGCAAGGGGCTATGGCTACACCTTC.

This clonotype has just a few counts. The chain combines TRBV29-1 with TRBJ2-3; D remains ambiguous. Trimming removed 4 bases at V and 5 bases at J, with 1 base between. Germline lookup yields CDR1 SQVTM and CDR2 ANQGSEA. The CDR3 is 9 amino acids. As DNA, the CDR3 is TGCAGCGTTGGAGATACGCAGTATTTT. Amino acids: CSVGDTQYF.

The chain employs TRBV5-6 and TRBJ2-3, with 7 bases lining up with TRBD1. CDR1 and CDR2 from the germline V gene are SGHDT and YYEEEE. V shed 2 bases, J shed 3 bases, and the junction held 6 bases outside the gene matches. The CDR3 loop spans 15 amino acids. CDR3 amino acids: CASSFDRVGTDTQYF. As DNA, the CDR3 is TGTGCCAGCAGCTTCGACAGGGTGGGTACAGATACGCAGTATTTT.

The table lists this clonotype with a few counts. This chain uses TRBV12-3 or TRBV12-4 with TRBJ1-5; unclear D gene. Trimming cost V 2 bases and J 6 bases, with 8 bases left between them. The CDR3 loop spans 13 amino acids. This chain's CDR3 is CASSLKAGQPQHF. The CDR3 DNA reads as TGTGCCAGCAGTTTAAAGGCGGGTCAGCCCCAGCATTTT.

This clonotype was detected only a few times. The chain carries TRBV5-6 and TRBJ2-2; D remains unclear. CDR1 SGHDT and CDR2 YYEEEE come from the germline V gene. This CDR3 contains 15 residues. Trimming shortened V by 2 bases and J by 2 bases, and 10 bases separated the two germline ends. In DNA, the CDR3 is TGTGCCAGCAGCTTTAAGACTCTTAACACCGGGGAGCTGTTTTTT. Translation gives CASSFKTLNTGELFF.

The V call is TRBV4-2, the J call TRBJ2-3, with 9 bases matching TRBD2. Germline lookup yields CDR1 LGHNA and CDR2 YNFKEQ. The CDR3 totals 17 residues. The ends lost 1 base at V and 7 bases at J; junction bases unmatched: 12. The CDR3 region is CASSQGAMREGLYTQYF. CDR3 nucleotide sequence: TGTGCCAGCAGCCAAGGGGCGATGCGGGAGGGCCTCTATACGCAGTATTTT.

This clonotype appeared a few times. J is TRBJ2-3 and V is TRBV28, with 9 bases that match TRBD2. This CDR3 comprises 14 residues. Germline lookup yields CDR1 MDHEN and CDR2 SYDVKM. Losses at the gene ends were 3 bases for V and 5 bases for J; bases not matched to a gene: 3. In DNA, the CDR3 is TGTGCCAGCAGTTTTAGCGGGAGCGTAGATACGCAGTATTTT. It yields the protein CASSFSGSVDTQYF.

This chain joins TRBV25-1 and TRBJ2-2, with D possibly matching TRBD2 (5 bases). The germline V gene has CDR1 MGHDK and CDR2 SYGVNS. Deletions cut 5 bases from V and 9 bases from J, with 13 bases between. This CDR3 is 13 amino acids long. The CDR3 coding sequence is TGTGCCAGCAGTTCCGGGGATCGGCGGGAGCTGTTTTTT. It codes for CASSSGDRRELFF.

This clonotype was recorded a few times. As DNA, the CDR3 is TGTGCCAGCAGTGCCAGAGGGGAGCGGGGGGTCCAGAAGACCAAAAACATTCAGTACTTC. Protein sequence: CASSARGERGVQKTKNIQYF. V is TRBV2 and J is TRBJ2-4; 9 bases are shared with TRBD2. The germline gives CDR1 SNHLY, CDR2 FYNNEI. V trimming: 4 bases; J trimming: 2 bases; junction bases outside the gene matches: 18. The CDR3 is 20 amino acids.

This clonotype was counted a few times. The chain couples TRBV7-8 to TRBJ2-1; unclear D gene. Trimming took off 1 base at V and 0 bases at J, with 10 bases between the two ends. This CDR3 region has 16 residues. Germline assignment: CDR1 SGHVS and CDR2 FQNEAQ. The chain's CDR3 is CASSLDSMSSYNEQFF. Here the CDR3 DNA reads TGTGCCAGCAGCTTAGACTCGATGAGCTCCTACAATGAGCAGTTCTTC.

This clonotype was counted ten times or more. The chain couples TRBV12-3 or TRBV12-4 to TRBJ1-5; D call uncertain. Trimming took off 3 bases at V and 3 bases at J, with 9 bases between the two ends. The CDR3 is 14 amino acids. The CDR3 spells CASSFGLNNQPQHF. CDR3 DNA: TGTGCCAGCAGTTTCGGACTGAACAATCAGCCCCAGCATTTT.

This clonotype was seen ten or more times. The chain links TRBV7-6 to TRBJ2-1; 13 positions agree with TRBD2. CDR3 length equals 17 residues. The V segment lost 5 bases and the J segment 6 bases; nucleotides outside the gene matches: 10. CDR1 SGHVS and CDR2 FNYEAQ come from the germline V gene. This CDR3 reads CASSLRTSGSSSNEQFF. CDR3 nucleotides: TGTGCCAGCAGCCTCCGGACTAGCGGGAGCAGTTCCAATGAGCAGTTCTTC.

This clonotype was counted a few times. The gene calls are TRBV29-1 and TRBJ2-1; D uncertain. Germline V lookup: CDR1 SQVTM, CDR2 ANQGSEA. Between the trimmed V and J ends, which lost 5 bases and 9 bases, there was a span of 11 bases. This CDR3 is built from 11 residues. The CDR3 sequence is CSVPKAGEQFF. The CDR3 nucleotides read TGCAGCGTTCCTAAGGCTGGTGAGCAGTTCTTC.

V usage is TRBV6-6 and J usage is TRBJ1-1; a weak D match, TRBD1 (6 bases). The CDR3 extends over 17 amino acids. CDR1 MNHNY and CDR2 SVGAGI come from the germline V gene (reference sequence). The ends were cut back, 2 bases at V and 0 bases at J, with 16 bases in the middle. The CDR3 sequence is CASSYPFTGSVNTEAFF. DNA for the CDR3: TGTGCCAGCAGTTACCCCTTTACAGGGTCGGTGAACACTGAAGCTTTCTTT.

The V call is TRBV5-5, the J call TRBJ2-2; tentative D call: TRBD2 (5 bases). CDR1 is SGHKS and CDR2 is YYEKEE in the germline V gene (reference sequence). The CDR3 length is 16 residues. Between the trimmed V and J ends, which lost 1 base and 0 bases, there was a span of 10 bases. The CDR3 nucleotides are TGTGCCAGCAGCTTGTTCTGGACTGCGAACACCGGGGAGCTGTTTTTT. Translated, it gives CASSLFWTANTGELFF. The variable domain in full, completed from reference TRBV5-5 and TRBJ2-2, reads DAGVTQSPTHLIKTRGQQVTLRCSPISGHKSVSWYQQVLGQGPQFIFQYYEKEERGRGNFPDRFSARQFPNYSSELNVNALLLGDSALYLCASSLFWTANTGELFFGEGSRLTVL.

The J gene is TRBJ2-6, the V gene TRBV7-6; the match to TRBD2 covers 14 bases. Germline trimming cut 5 bases from V and 2 bases from J; bases unmatched to any gene: 14. Germline V gives CDR1 SGHVS, CDR2 FNYEAQ. The CDR3 length is 21 residues. The CDR3 protein is CASSTPPGTSGSLTGANVLTF. DNA for the CDR3: TGTGCCAGCAGCACCCCTCCCGGGACTAGCGGGAGTTTGACTGGGGCCAACGTCCTGACTTTC.

This chain uses TRBV5-1 with TRBJ2-7; D remains ambiguous. The CDR3 has 13 amino acids. Germline V gene sequence: CDR1 SGHRS, CDR2 YFSETQ. V was clipped by 0 bases and J by 4 bases, with 8 bases between them. The CDR3, as DNA: TGCGCCAGCAGCTTGGCCTGGGGTTACGAGCAGTACTTC. Residues: CASSLAWGYEQYF.

This clonotype appeared a few times. The CDR3 nucleotides are TGTGCCAGCAGACCAGGGGGTGCCACTAATGAAAAACTGTTTTTT. Its protein is CASRPGGATNEKLFF. The chain links TRBV12-3 or TRBV12-4 to TRBJ1-4, with TRBD1 matching 7 bases. J lost 2 bases, V lost 6 bases, and 6 bases had no gene match. The CDR3 totals 15 residues.

This clonotype was observed many times. This sequence joins TRBV11-3 and TRBJ1-1, with no clear D. Germline V gives CDR1 SGHNT, CDR2 YENEEA. V was cut by 3 bases and J by 1 base, with 12 bases left in between. CDR3 length: 15 residues. DNA for the CDR3: TGTGCCAGCAGCTTTGGTTCAGACGGGAACACTGAAGCTTTCTTT. Its translation is CASSFGSDGNTEAFF.

This chain joins TRBV23-1 and TRBJ2-1, with 15 nucleotides matching TRBD2. TRBV23-1 belongs to the ORF category, with a function that is uncertain. V shed 2 bases and J 6 bases; nucleotides not matched to a gene: 8. CDR3 length: 18 residues. The CDR3 bases are TGCGCCAGCAGTCAAACCGGGACTAGCGGGGGGCGAATCAATGAGCAGTTCTTC. The encoded protein is CASSQTGTSGGRINEQFF.

This clonotype was observed many times. The chain carries TRBV7-3 and TRBJ2-1; a weak D match, TRBD1 (6 bases). The length of the CDR3 is 13 residues. The V gene lost 5 bases and the J gene lost 8 bases, with 13 bases spanning the gap. Per the germline V gene, CDR1 is SGHTA and CDR2 is FQGTGA. CDR3 sequence (DNA): TGTGCCAGCAGCCTTACAGGGACCGATGAGCAGTTCTTC. It specifies CASSLTGTDEQFF.

The chain employs TRBV15 and TRBJ1-5; D uncertain. Trimming took 2 bases from V and 0 from J, leaving 8 bases between them. Germline values: CDR1 LNHNV, CDR2 YYDKDF (reference sequence). The CDR3 covers 15 residues. CDR3 region: CATSRNGDSNQPQHF. CDR3 DNA: TGTGCCACCAGCAGAAACGGTGATAGCAATCAGCCCCAGCATTTT.